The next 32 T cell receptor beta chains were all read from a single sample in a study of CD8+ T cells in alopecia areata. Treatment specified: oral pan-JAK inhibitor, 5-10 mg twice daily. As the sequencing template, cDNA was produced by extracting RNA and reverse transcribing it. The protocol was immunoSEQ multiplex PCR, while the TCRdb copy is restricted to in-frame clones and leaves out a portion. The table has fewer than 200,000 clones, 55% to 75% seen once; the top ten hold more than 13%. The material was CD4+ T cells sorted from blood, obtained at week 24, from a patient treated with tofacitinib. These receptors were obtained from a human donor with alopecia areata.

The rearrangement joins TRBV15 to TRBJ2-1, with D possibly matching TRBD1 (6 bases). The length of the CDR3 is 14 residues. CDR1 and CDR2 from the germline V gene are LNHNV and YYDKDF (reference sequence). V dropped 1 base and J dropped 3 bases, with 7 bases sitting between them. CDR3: CATSRAQGYNEQFF. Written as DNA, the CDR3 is TGTGCCACCAGCAGAGCACAGGGCTACAATGAGCAGTTCTTC.

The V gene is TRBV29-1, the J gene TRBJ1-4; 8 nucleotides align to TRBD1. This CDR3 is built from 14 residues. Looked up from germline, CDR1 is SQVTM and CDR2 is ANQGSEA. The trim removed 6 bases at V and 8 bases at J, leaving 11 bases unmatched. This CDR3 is CSVKTGTGDEKLFF. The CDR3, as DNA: TGCAGCGTAAAGACCGGGACAGGAGACGAAAAACTGTTTTTT.

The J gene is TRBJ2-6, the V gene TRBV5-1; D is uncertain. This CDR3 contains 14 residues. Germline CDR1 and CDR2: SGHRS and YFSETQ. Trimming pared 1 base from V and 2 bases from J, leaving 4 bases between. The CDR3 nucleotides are TGCGCCAGCAGCTTGCATCCTGGGGCCAACGTCCTGACTTTC. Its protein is CASSLHPGANVLTF.

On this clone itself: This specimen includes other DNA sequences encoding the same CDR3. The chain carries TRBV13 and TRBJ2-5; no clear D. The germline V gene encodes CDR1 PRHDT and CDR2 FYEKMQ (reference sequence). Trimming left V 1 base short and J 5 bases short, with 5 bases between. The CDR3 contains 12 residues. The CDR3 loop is CASSLVGETQYF. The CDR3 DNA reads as TGTGCCAGCAGCTTAGTAGGGGAGACCCAGTACTTC.

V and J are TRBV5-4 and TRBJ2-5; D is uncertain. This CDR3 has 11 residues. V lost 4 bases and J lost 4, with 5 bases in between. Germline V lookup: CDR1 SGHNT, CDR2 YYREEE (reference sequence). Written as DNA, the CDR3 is TGTGCCAGCAGCGGCCTAGAGACCCAGTACTTC. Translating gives CASSGLETQYF.

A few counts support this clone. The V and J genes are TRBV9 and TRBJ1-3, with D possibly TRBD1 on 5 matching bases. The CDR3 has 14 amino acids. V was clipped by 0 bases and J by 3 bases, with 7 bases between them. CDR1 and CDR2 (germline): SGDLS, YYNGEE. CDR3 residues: CASSVEQGGNTIYF. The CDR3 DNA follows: TGTGCCAGCAGCGTAGAGCAGGGTGGAAACACCATATATTTT. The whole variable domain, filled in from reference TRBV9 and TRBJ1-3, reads DSGVTQTPKHLITATGQRVTLRCSPRSGDLSVYWYQQSLDQGLQFLIQYYNGEERAKGNILERFSAQQFPDLHSELNLSSLELGDSALYFCASSVEQGGNTIYFGEGSWLTVV.

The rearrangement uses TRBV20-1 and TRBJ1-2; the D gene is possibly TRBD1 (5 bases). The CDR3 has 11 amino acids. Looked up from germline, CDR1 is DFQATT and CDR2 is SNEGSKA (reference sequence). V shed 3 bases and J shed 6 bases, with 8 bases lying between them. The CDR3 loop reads CSASQGHGYTF. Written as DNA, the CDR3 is TGCAGTGCTAGCCAGGGTCATGGCTACACCTTC.

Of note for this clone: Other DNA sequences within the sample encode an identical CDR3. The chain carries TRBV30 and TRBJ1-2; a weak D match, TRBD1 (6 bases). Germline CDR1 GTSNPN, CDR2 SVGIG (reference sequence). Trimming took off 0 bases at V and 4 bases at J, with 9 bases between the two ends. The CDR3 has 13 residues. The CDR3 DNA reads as TGTGCCTGGAGTGTCAGGGGAGGCTATGGCTACACCTTC. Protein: CAWSVRGGYGYTF.

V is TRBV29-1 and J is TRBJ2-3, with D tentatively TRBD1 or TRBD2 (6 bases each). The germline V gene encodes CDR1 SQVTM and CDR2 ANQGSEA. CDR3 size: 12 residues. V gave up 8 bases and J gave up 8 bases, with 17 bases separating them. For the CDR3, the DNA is TGCAGCTACCGGGCGGAGGGGGTTACGCAGTATTTT. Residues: CSYRAEGVTQYF.

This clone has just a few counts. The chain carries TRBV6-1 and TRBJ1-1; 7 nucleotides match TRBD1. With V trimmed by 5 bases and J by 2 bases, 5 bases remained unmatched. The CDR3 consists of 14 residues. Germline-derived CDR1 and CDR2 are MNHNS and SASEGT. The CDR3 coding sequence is TGTGCCAGCAGTAAAGGGGGCTATAACACTGAAGCTTTCTTT. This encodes CASSKGGYNTEAFF.

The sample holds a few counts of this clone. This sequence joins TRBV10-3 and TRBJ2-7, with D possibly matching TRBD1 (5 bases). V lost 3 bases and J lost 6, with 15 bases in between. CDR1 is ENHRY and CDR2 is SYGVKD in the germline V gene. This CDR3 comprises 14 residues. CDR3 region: CAISDGREAFEQYF. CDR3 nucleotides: TGTGCCATCAGTGATGGCAGGGAAGCGTTCGAGCAGTACTTC.

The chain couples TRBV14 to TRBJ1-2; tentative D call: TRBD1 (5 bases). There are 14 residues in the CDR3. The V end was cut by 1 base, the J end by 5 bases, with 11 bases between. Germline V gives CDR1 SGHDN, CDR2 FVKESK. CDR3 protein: CASSQVRGGYGYTF. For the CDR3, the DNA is TGTGCCAGCAGCCAAGTGAGGGGAGGGTATGGCTACACCTTC.

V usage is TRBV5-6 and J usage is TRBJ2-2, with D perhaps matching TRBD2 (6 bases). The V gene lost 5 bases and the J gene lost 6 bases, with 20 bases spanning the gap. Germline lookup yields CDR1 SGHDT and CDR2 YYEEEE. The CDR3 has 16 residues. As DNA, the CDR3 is TGTGCCAGCAGGAGAACGACTAGTTCAAGGGCCGGGGAGCTGTTTTTT. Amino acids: CASRRTTSSRAGELFF. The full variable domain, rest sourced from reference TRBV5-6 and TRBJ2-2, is DAGVTQSPTHLIKTRGQQVTLRCSPKSGHDTVSWYQQALGQGPQFIFQYYEEEERQRGNFPDRFSGHQFPNYSSELNVNALLLGDSALYLCASRRTTSSRAGELFFGEGSRLTVL.

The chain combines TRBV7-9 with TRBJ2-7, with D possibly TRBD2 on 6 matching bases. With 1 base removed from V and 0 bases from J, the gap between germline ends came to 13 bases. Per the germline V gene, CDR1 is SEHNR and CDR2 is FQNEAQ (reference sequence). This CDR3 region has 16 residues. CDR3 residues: CASSLVFAGTSYEQYF. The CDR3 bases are TGTGCCAGCAGCTTAGTGTTTGCGGGGACCTCCTACGAGCAGTACTTC.

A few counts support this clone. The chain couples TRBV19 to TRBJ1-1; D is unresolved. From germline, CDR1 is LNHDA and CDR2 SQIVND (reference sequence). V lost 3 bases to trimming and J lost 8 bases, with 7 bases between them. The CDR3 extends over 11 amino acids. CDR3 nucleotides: TGTGCCAGTAGTATTTTGACAGAAGCTTTCTTT. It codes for CASSILTEAFF.

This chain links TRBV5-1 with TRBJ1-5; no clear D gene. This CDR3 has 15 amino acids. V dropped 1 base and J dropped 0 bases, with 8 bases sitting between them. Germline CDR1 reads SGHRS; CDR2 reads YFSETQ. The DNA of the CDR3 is TGCGCCAGCAGCTTGTCTGGGAGTAGCAATCAGCCCCAGCATTTT. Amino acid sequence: CASSLSGSSNQPQHF.

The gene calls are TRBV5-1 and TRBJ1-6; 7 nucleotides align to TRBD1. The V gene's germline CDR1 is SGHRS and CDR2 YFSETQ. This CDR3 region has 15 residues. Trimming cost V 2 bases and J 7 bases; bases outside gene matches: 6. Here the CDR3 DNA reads TGCGCCAGCAGCTTCTCCGGGACAGACAATTCACCCCTCCACTTT. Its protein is CASSFSGTDNSPLHF.

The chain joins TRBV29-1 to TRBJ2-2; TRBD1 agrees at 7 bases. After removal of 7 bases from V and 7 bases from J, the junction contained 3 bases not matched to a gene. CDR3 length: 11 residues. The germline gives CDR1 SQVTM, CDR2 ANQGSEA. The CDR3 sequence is CSAGTDGELFF. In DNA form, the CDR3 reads TGCAGCGCTGGGACAGACGGGGAGCTGTTTTTT.

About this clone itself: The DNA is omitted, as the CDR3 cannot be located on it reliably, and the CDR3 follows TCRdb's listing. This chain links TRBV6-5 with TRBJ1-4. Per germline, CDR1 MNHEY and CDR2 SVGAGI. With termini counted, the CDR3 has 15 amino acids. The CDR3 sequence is CASSSSGGRGEKLFF.

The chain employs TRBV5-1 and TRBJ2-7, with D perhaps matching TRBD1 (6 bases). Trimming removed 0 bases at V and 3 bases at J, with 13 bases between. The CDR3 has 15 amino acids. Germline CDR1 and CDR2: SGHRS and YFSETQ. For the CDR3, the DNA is TGCGCCAGCAGCTTGGCCGCACAGGGTATCTACGAGCAGTACTTC. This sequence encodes CASSLAAQGIYEQYF. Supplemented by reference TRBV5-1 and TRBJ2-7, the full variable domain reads KAGVTQTPRYLIKTRGQQVTLSCSPISGHRSVSWYQQTPGQGLQFLFEYFSETQRNKGNFPGRFSGRQFSNSRSEMNVSTLELGDSALYLCASSLAAQGIYEQYFGPGTRLTVT.

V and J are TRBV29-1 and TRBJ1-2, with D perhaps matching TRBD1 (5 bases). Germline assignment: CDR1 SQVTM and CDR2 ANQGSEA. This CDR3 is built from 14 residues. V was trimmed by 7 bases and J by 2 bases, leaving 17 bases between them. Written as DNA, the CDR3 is TGCAGCGCCATGGGGGGGACCCAAAACTATGGCTACACCTTC. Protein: CSAMGGTQNYGYTF.

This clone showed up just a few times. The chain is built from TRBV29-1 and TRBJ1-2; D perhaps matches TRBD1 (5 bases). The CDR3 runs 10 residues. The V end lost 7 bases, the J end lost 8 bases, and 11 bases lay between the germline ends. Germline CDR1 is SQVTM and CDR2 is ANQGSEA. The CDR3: CSDDRGGYTF. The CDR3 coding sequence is TGCAGCGACGACCGGGGCGGCTACACCTTC.

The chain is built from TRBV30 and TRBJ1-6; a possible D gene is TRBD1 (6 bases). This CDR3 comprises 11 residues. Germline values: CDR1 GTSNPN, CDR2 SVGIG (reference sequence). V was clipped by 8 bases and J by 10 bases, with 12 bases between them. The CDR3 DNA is TGTGCCGAAGGACAGCCCTCACCCCTCCACTTT. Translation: CAEGQPSPLHF.

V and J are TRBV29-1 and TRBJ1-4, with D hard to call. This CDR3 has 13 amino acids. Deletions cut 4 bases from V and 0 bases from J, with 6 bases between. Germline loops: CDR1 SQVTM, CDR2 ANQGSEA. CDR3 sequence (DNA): TGCAGCGTTGGATGGGCAACTAATGAAAAACTGTTTTTT. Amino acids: CSVGWATNEKLFF.

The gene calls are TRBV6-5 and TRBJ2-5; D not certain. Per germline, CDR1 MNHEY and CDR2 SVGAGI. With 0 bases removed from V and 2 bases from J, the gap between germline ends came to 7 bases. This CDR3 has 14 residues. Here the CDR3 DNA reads TGTGCCAGCAGTTACTCGAGCCGGCAAGAGACCCAGTACTTC. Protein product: CASSYSSRQETQYF.

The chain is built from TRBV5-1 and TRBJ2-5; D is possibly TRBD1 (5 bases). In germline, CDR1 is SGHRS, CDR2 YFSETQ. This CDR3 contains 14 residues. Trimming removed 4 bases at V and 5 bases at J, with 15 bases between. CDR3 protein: CASSIEGAWETQYF. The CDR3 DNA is TGCGCCAGCAGCATCGAAGGGGCGTGGGAGACCCAGTACTTC.

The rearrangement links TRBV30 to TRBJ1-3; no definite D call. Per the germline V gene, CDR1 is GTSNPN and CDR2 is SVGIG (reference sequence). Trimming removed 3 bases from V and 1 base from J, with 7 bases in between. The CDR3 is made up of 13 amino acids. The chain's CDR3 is CAWSGQSGNTIYF. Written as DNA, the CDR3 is TGTGCCTGGAGCGGGCAATCTGGAAACACCATATATTTT.

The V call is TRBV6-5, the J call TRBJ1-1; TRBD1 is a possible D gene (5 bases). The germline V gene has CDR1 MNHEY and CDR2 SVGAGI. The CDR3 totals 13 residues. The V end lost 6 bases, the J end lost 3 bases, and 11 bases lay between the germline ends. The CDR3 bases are TGTGCCAGCAGCCGTAGGACATACACTGAAGCTTTCTTT. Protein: CASSRRTYTEAFF.

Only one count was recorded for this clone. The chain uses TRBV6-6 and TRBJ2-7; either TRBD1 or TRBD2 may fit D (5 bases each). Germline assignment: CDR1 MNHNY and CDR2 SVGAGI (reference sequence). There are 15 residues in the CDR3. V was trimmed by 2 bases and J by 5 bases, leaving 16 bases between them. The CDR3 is CASSYGSLGANEQYF. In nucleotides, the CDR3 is TGTGCCAGCAGTTACGGTTCCCTCGGGGCTAACGAGCAGTACTTC.

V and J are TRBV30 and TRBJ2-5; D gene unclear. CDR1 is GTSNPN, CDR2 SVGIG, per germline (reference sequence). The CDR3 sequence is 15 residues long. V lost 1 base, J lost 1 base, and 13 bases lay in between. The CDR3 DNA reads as TGTGCCTGGAGTGCACATGACAAACTCCAAGAGACCCAGTACTTC. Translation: CAWSAHDKLQETQYF.

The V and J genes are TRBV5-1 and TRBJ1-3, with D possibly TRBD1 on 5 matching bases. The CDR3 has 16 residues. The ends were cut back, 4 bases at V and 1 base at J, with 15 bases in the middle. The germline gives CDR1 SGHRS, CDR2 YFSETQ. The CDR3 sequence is CASSPASRVSGNTIYF. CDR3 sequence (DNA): TGCGCCAGCAGCCCCGCTAGCAGGGTATCTGGAAACACCATATATTTT.

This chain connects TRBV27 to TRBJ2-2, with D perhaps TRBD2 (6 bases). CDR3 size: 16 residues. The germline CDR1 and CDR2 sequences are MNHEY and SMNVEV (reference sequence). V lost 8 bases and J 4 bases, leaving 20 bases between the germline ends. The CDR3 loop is CASHRAPTRATGELFF. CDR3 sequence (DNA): TGTGCCAGCCACCGCGCCCCGACTAGGGCCACCGGGGAGCTGTTTTTT.